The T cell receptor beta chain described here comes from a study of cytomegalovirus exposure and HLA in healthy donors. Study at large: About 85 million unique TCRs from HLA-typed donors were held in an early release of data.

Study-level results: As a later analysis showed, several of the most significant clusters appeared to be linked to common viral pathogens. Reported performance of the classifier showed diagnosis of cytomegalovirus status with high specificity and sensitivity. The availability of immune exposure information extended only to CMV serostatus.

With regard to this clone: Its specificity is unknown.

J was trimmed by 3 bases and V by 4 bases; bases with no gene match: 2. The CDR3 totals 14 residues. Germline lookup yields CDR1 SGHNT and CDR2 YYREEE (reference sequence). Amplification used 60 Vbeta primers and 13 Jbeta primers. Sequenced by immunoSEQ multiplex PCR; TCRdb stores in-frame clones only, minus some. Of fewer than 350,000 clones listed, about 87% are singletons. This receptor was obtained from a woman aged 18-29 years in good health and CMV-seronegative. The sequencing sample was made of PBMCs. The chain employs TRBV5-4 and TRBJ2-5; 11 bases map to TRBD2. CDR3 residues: CASSATSGEETQYF. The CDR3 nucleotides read TGTGCCAGCAGCGCGACTAGCGGGGAAGAGACCCAGTACTTC.